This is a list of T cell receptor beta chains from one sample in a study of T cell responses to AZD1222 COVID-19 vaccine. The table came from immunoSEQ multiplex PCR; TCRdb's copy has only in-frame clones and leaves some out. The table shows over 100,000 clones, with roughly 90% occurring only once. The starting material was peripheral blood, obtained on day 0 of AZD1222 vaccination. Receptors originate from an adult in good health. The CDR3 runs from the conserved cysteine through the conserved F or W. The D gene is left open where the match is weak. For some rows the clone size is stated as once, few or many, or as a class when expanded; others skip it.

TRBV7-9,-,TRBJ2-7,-,CASSFEGLAVSYEQYF,TGTGCCAGCAGCTTCGAGGGGCTCGCAGTCTCCTACGAGCAGTACTTC
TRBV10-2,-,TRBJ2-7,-,CASSEHISSYEQYF,TGCGCCAGCAGTGAGCACATTTCCTCCTACGAGCAGTACTTC
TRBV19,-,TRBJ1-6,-,CASSIDGGRGSPLHF,TGTGCCAGTAGTATAGACGGCGGGCGGGGATCACCCCTCCACTTT
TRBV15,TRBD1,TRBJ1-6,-,CATSRPATGTYNSPLHF,TGTGCCACCAGCAGACCCGCGACAGGGACCTATAATTCACCCCTCCACTTT
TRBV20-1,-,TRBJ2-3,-,CSASSSGTGRTDTQYF,TGCAGTGCTAGTTCGTCAGGAACGGGGCGCACAGATACGCAGTATTTT
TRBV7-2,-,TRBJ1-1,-,CASSTSLHTEAFF,TGTGCCAGCAGCACCAGCCTTCACACTGAAGCTTTCTTT
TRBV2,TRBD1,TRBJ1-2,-,CARSGQGTYYGYTF,TGTGCCAGGTCAGGACAGGGAACTTACTATGGCTACACCTTC
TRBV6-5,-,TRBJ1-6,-,CASSYSSATHSPLHF,TGTGCCAGCAGTTACTCGTCTGCCACCCATTCACCCCTCCACTTT
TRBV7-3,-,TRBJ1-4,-,CATSEKLFF,TGTGCCACCTCGGAAAAACTGTTTTTT
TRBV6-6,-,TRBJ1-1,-,CASSYRNTEAFF,TGTGCCAGCAGTTACAGGAACACTGAAGCTTTCTTT
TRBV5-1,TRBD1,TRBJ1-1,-,CASSIGQGGTEAFF,TGCGCCAGCAGCATAGGACAGGGGGGAACTGAAGCTTTCTTT
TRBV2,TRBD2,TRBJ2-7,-,CASSVWIEGLDGDYEQYF,TGTGCCAGCAGTGTGTGGATTGAGGGACTAGACGGGGACTACGAGCAGTACTTC
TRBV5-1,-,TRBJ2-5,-,CASSLARQGVTQYF,TGCGCCAGCAGCTTGGCCAGGCAGGGAGTGACCCAGTACTTC
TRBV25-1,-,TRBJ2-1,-,CASRLGPRTYNEQFF,TGTGCCAGCAGACTCGGACCGAGAACCTACAATGAGCAGTTCTTC
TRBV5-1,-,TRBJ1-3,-,CASSLDGGSGNTIYF,TGCGCCAGCAGCTTGGACGGCGGCTCTGGAAACACCATATATTTT
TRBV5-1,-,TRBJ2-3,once,CASSLDGKGPDTQYF,TGCGCCAGCAGCTTGGACGGGAAGGGCCCAGATACGCAGTATTTT
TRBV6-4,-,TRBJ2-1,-,CASIDKYRESNEQFF,TGTGCCAGCATCGACAAGTACCGAGAGTCCAATGAGCAGTTCTTC
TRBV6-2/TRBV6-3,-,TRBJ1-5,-,CASSLKGNNQPQHF,TGTGCCAGCAGTTTAAAAGGGAACAATCAGCCCCAGCATTTT
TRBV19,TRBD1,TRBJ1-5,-,CASSTPTGGGHQPQHF,TGTGCCAGTAGTACTCCGACAGGGGGAGGCCATCAGCCCCAGCATTTT
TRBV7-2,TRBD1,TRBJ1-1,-,CASSYPTGGTEAFF,TGTGCCAGCAGCTATCCGACAGGGGGGACTGAAGCTTTCTTT
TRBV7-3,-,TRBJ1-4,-,CASSPGPDNEKLFF,TGTGCCAGCAGCCCGGGGCCAGACAATGAAAAACTGTTTTTT
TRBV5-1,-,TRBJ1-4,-,CASSLNRVGEKLFF,TGCGCCAGCAGCTTGAACAGGGTAGGGGAAAAACTGTTTTTT
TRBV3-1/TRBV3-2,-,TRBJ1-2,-,CASSSQGDPQNYGYTF,TGTGCCAGCAGCTCCCAAGGGGACCCACAGAACTATGGCTACACCTTC
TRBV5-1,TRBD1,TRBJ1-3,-,CASSLPGGDSGNTIYF,TGCGCCAGCAGCTTGCCAGGGGGCGACTCTGGAAACACCATATATTTT
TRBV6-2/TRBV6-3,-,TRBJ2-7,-,CASSFSRLSYEQYF,TGTGCCAGCAGTTTTTCTAGGCTCTCCTACGAGCAGTACTTC
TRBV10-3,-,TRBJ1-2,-,CATGGGAANYGYTF,TGTGCCACCGGCGGGGGGGCCGCTAACTATGGCTACACCTTC
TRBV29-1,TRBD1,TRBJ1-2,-,CSVGDRVWRGGGYTF,TGCAGCGTTGGCGACAGGGTTTGGAGGGGGGGAGGCTACACCTTC
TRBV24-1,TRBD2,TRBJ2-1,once,CATSHGTSGGSYNEQFF,TGTGCCACCAGTCACGGGACTAGCGGGGGGTCCTACAATGAGCAGTTCTTC
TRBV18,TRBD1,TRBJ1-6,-,CASSPSGQGSPLHF,TGTGCCAGCTCACCCTCCGGACAGGGCTCACCCCTCCACTTT
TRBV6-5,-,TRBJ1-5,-,CASRPRADWQPQHF,TGTGCCAGCAGACCCCGGGCAGATTGGCAGCCCCAGCATTTT
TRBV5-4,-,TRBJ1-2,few,CASSHDGRAGGYTF,TGTGCCAGCAGTCATGACGGCAGGGCCGGGGGCTACACCTTC
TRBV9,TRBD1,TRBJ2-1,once,CASSPRQGGYNEQFF,TGTGCCAGCAGCCCTAGACAGGGGGGGTACAATGAGCAGTTCTTC
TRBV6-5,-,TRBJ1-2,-,CASSYTDGGYTF,TGTGCCAGCAGTTACACGGATGGAGGCTACACCTTC
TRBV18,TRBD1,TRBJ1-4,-,CASSPRQGSTNEKLFF,TGTGCCAGCTCACCAAGACAGGGTTCAACTAATGAAAAACTGTTTTTT
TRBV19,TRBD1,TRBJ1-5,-,CASKDRASNQPQHF,TGTGCCAGTAAGGACAGGGCGAGCAATCAGCCCCAGCATTTT
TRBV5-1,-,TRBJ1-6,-,CASSLTVGAPLHF,TGCGCCAGCAGCTTGACGGTAGGGGCACCCCTCCACTTT
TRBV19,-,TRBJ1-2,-,CASSIGGSGYTF,TGTGCCAGTAGTATCGGAGGGAGTGGCTACACCTTC
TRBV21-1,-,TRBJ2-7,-,CASSKGRQGKSYEQYF,TGTGCCAGCAGCAAAGGTAGACAGGGTAAGTCCTACGAGCAGTACTTC
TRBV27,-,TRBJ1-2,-,CASSLSIAASWGYTF,TGTGCCAGCAGTTTATCGATAGCGGCATCGTGGGGCTACACCTTC
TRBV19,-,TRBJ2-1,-,CASSTARDNEQFF,TGTGCCAGTAGTACTGCTAGGGACAATGAGCAGTTCTTC
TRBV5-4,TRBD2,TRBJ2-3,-,CASRRTSGGPVTDTQYF,TGTGCCAGCAGACGGACTAGCGGGGGGCCGGTCACAGATACGCAGTATTTT
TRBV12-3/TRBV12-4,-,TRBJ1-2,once,CASRPTVIPGYTF,TGTGCCAGCAGACCCACAGTGATCCCTGGCTACACCTTC
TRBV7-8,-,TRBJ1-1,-,CASSLVSREAEAFF,TGTGCCAGCAGCTTAGTTTCAAGGGAAGCTGAAGCTTTCTTT
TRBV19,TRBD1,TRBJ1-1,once,CASSPRGTGNTEAFF,TGTGCCAGTAGTCCCCGAGGGACAGGGAACACTGAAGCTTTCTTT